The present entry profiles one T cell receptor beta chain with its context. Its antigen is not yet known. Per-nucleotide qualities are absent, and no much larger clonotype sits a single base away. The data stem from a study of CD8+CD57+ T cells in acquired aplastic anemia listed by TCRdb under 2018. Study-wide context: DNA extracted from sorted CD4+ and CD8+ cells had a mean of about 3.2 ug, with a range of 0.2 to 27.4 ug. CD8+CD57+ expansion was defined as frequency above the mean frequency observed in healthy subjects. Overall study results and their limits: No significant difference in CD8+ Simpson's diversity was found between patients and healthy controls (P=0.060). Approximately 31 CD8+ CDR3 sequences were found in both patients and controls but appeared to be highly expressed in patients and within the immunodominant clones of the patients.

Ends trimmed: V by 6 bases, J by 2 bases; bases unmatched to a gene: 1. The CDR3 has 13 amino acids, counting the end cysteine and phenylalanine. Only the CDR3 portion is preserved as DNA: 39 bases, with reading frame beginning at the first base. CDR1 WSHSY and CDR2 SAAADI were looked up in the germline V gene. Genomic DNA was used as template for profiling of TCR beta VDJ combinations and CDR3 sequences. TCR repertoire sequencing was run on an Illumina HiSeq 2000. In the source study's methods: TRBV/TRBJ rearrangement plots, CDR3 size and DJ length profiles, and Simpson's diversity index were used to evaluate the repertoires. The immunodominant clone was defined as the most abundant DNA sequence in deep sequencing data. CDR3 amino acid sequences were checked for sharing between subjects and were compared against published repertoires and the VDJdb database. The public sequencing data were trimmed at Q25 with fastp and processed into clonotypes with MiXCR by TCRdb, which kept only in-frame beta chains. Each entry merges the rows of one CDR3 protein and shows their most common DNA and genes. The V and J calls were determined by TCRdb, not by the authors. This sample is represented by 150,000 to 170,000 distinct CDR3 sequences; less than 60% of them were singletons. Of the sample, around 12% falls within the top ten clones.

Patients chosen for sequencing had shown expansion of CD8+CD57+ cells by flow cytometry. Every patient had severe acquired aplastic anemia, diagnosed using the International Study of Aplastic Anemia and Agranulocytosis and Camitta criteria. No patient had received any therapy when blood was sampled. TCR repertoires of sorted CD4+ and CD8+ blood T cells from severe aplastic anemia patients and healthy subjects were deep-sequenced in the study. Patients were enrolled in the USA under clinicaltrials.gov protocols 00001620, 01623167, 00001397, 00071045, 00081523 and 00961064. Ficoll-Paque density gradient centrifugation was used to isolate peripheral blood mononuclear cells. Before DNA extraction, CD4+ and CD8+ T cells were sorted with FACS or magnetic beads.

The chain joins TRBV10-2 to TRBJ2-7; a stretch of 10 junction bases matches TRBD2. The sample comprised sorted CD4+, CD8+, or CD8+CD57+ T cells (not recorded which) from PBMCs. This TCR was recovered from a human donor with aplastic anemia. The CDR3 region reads CASRLAGTYEQYF. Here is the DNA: TGCGCCAGCAGACTAGCGGGAACCTACGAGCAGTACTTC.